The 18 T cell receptor beta chains reported below all come from one sample, sequenced in a study of blood T cell repertoires in COVID-19. Sequencing was performed with immunoSEQ multiplex PCR; in TCRdb, only in-frame clones are kept and a portion is missing. The repertoire includes around 400,000 clones, 80% to 90% of them detected once, and 8% to 13% sits in the top ten. The sample consisted of peripheral blood. The receptor set was obtained from a woman aged 25-40 years with COVID-19, enrolled during active disease.

This chain links TRBV6-6 with TRBJ2-5; 10 bases fit TRBD1. The CDR3 extends over 16 amino acids. Per the germline V gene, CDR1 is MNHNY and CDR2 is SVGAGI (reference sequence). V dropped 4 bases and J dropped 1; count of bases not matched to a gene: 6. The chain's CDR3 is CASSSSGQGGQETQYF. For the CDR3, the DNA is TGTGCCAGCAGTTCATCTGGACAGGGGGGCCAAGAGACCCAGTACTTC.

The CDR3 DNA is TGCAGTGCTTTCGAGGCCTCTGAGCAGTACTTC. Translating it yields CSAFEASEQYF. This chain uses TRBV20-1 with TRBJ2-7; D uncertain. Germline V gives CDR1 DFQATT, CDR2 SNEGSKA (reference sequence). This CDR3 is built from 11 residues. V lost 5 bases and J 7 bases, leaving 12 bases between the germline ends.

This clone has just a few counts. V and J are TRBV7-2 and TRBJ1-1; no definite D call. Trimming left V 1 base short and J 11 bases short, with 14 bases between. The CDR3 totals 13 residues. Germline assignment: CDR1 SGHTA and CDR2 FQGNSA. CDR3 DNA sequence: TGTGCCAGCAGCTTAGGGAGCCGGAGGAGGGCTTTCTTT. This gives the protein CASSLGSRRRAFF.

This clone was counted once. The chain joins TRBV30 to TRBJ1-3; 8 bases align to TRBD1. Germline CDR1 is GTSNPN and CDR2 is SVGIG (reference sequence). J was trimmed by 3 bases and V by 5 bases; bases with no gene match: 3. There are 13 residues in the CDR3. The CDR3 reads CAWAGTGGNTIYF. CDR3 DNA sequence: TGTGCCTGGGCCGGGACAGGTGGAAACACCATATATTTT.

In its sample, this clone was seen a few times. The chain couples TRBV6-4 to TRBJ2-3, with D hard to call. This CDR3 contains 15 residues. V shed 3 bases and J shed 1 base, with 11 bases lying between them. From germline, CDR1 is MRHNA and CDR2 SNTAGT. CDR3 DNA: TGTGCCAGCAGTGAGGGCAGGTCGGGCACAGATACGCAGTATTTT. The encoded protein is CASSEGRSGTDTQYF.

This clone was recorded a few times. The chain uses TRBV18 and TRBJ1-5, with no clear D. The CDR3 has 14 amino acids. The V and J ends lost 3 bases and 2 bases respectively, with 8 bases between them. Germline V gene lookup returns CDR1 KGHSH and CDR2 LQKENI. CDR3: CASSPGLGNQPQHF. CDR3 bases: TGTGCCAGCTCACCGGGCCTCGGCAATCAGCCCCAGCATTTT.

J is TRBJ1-2 and V is TRBV7-8; 8 nucleotides match TRBD1. CDR3 length equals 14 residues. Germline trimming cut 5 bases from V and 4 bases from J; bases unmatched to any gene: 6. Germline CDR1 reads SGHVS; CDR2 reads FQNEAQ. The CDR3 DNA reads as TGTGCCAGCAGCGCCCGGGGACAGGCCTATGGCTACACCTTC. Its translation is CASSARGQAYGYTF.

V is TRBV2 and J is TRBJ2-1; weak D call: TRBD2 (6 bases). The length of the CDR3 is 15 residues. The V gene lost 8 bases and the J gene lost 1 base, with 15 bases spanning the gap. Germline V gene lookup returns CDR1 SNHLY and CDR2 FYNNEI. DNA for the CDR3: TGTGCCAGCGGAGGGCGGGAAAAATCCTACAATGAGCAGTTCTTC. Protein sequence: CASGGREKSYNEQFF.

The chain employs TRBV27 and TRBJ2-1; 11 bases agree with TRBD2. CDR1 MNHEY and CDR2 SMNVEV come from the germline V gene (reference sequence). J gave up 8 bases and V 3 bases, and 6 bases lay outside the gene matches. This CDR3 is built from 15 residues. The CDR3 here is CASSLGLAGGYEQFF. The CDR3, as DNA: TGTGCCAGCAGTTTGGGGCTAGCGGGAGGCTATGAGCAGTTCTTC.

The rearrangement joins TRBV3-1 (or the pseudogene TRBV3-2) to TRBJ2-7; 8 bases match TRBD2. The CDR3 sequence is 14 residues long. Germline CDR1 reads LGHDT; CDR2 reads YNNKEL (reference sequence). The V segment lost 4 bases and the J segment 4 bases; nucleotides outside the gene matches: 6. CDR3 bases: TGTGCCAGCAGCCCCAGGAGCGGGAGTTACGAGCAGTACTTC. Its translation: CASSPRSGSYEQYF.

J is TRBJ2-1 and V is TRBV24-1; 7 bases are shared with TRBD1. J lost 3 bases, V lost 3 bases, and 4 bases had no gene match. This CDR3 comprises 15 residues. CDR1 is KGHDR, CDR2 SFDVKD, per germline. CDR3 in amino acids: CATSDQGTDYNEQFF. The DNA for the CDR3 is TGTGCCACCAGTGATCAGGGGACAGACTACAATGAGCAGTTCTTC.

The chain joins TRBV7-3 to TRBJ2-3; a possible D gene is TRBD1 (5 bases). The germline V gene encodes CDR1 SGHTA and CDR2 FQGTGA. The V end lost 5 bases, the J end lost 0 bases, and 12 bases lay between the germline ends. The CDR3 consists of 15 residues. CDR3 protein: CASSRLGASTDTQYF. The CDR3 DNA reads as TGTGCCAGCAGCCGGCTAGGGGCTAGCACAGATACGCAGTATTTT.

The J gene is TRBJ2-6, the V gene TRBV7-9; D ambiguous. V lost 4 bases to trimming and J lost 0 bases, with 7 bases between them. The CDR3 covers 15 residues. Germline CDR1 SEHNR, CDR2 FQNEAQ (reference sequence). CDR3 DNA: TGTGCCAGCAGCTCAGGCCTCTCTGGGGCCAACGTCCTGACTTTC. Residues: CASSSGLSGANVLTF.

The chain recombines TRBV7-2 with TRBJ2-7; 8 bases fit TRBD2. V lost 3 bases, J lost 4 bases, and 11 bases stayed unmatched. The CDR3 spans 16 residues. The V gene's germline CDR1 is SGHTA and CDR2 FQGNSA. CDR3: CASSFSGASGWYEQYF. The CDR3 region has the DNA TGTGCCAGCAGCTTTAGCGGGGCTAGCGGGTGGTACGAGCAGTACTTC. Full variable domain (outside the CDR3, taken from reference TRBV7-2 and TRBJ2-7): GAGVSQSPSNKVTEKGKDVELRCDPISGHTALYWYRQSLGQGLEFLIYFQGNSAPDKSGLPSDRFSAERTGGSVSTLTIQRTQQEDSAVYLCASSFSGASGWYEQYFGPGTRLTVT.

The chain links TRBV7-9 to TRBJ2-1; 9 nucleotides line up with TRBD1. Germline assignment: CDR1 SEHNR and CDR2 FQNEAQ (reference sequence). The CDR3 has 17 residues. V lost 5 bases to trimming and J lost 1 base; unmatched junction nucleotides: 9. CDR3 nucleotide sequence: TGTGCCAGCAGCGGTGGACAGGGGCCTCCTTCCTACAATGAGCAGTTCTTC. This sequence encodes CASSGGQGPPSYNEQFF.

The chain has TRBV29-1 and TRBJ2-5; TRBD2 aligns across 11 bases. The V segment lost 5 bases and the J segment 4 bases; nucleotides outside the gene matches: 9. Germline CDR1 SQVTM, CDR2 ANQGSEA. The CDR3 covers 15 residues. The CDR3 DNA follows: TGCAGCGTTTGGGATGGCCTAGCGGGAGGAGAGACCCAGTACTTC. Its protein is CSVWDGLAGGETQYF.

In nucleotides, the CDR3 is TGTGCCAGCGGGAACAGGGCAATGTGGGAGCAGTACTTC. Its protein is CASGNRAMWEQYF. The chain is built from TRBV6-5 and TRBJ2-7; D might be TRBD1 (6 bases). The germline gives CDR1 MNHEY, CDR2 SVGAGI. The V end lost 8 bases, the J end lost 7 bases, and 18 bases lay between the germline ends. This CDR3 comprises 13 residues.

This chain connects TRBV20-1 to TRBJ2-5, with D possibly being TRBD1 (6 bases). The CDR3 totals 11 residues. Germline V gene sequence: CDR1 DFQATT, CDR2 SNEGSKA (reference sequence). Trimming took off 5 bases at V and 5 bases at J, with 9 bases between the two ends. CDR3 nucleotide sequence: TGCAGTGCTGGGGACACTGAGACCCAGTACTTC. Translation: CSAGDTETQYF.